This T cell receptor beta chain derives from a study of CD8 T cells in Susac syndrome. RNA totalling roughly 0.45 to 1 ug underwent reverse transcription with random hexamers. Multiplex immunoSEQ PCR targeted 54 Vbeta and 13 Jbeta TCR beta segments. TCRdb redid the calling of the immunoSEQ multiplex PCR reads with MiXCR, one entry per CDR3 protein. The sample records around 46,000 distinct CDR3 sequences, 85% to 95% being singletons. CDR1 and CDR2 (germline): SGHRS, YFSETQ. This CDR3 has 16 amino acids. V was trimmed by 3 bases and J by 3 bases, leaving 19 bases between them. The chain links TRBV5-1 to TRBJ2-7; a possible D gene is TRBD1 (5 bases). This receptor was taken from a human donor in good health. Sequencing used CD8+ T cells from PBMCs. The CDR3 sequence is CASSWSLKPRDYEQYF. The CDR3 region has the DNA TGCGCCAGCAGCTGGAGCTTAAAACCCAGGGACTACGAGCAGTACTTC.